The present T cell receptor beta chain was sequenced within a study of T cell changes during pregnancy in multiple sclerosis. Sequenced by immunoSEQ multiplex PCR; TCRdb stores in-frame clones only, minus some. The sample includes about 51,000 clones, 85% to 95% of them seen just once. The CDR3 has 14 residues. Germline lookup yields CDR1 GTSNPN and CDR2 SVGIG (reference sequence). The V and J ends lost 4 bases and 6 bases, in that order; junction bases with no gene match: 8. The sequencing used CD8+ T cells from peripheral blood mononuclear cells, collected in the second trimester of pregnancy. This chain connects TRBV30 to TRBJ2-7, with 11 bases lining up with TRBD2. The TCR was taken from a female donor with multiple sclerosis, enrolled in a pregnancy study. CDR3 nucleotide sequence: TGTGCCTGGAACCCCGGGACTAGCGGCGGCGAGCAGTACTTC. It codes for CAWNPGTSGGEQYF.